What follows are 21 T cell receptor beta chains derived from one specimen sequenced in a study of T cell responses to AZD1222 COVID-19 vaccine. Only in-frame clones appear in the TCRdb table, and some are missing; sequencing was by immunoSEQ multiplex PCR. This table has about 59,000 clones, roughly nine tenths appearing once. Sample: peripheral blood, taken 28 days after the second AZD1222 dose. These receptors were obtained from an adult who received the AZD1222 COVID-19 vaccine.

This CDR3 reads CASAPGRGGSQYF. DNA for the CDR3: TGTGCCAGCGCCCCGGGCCGAGGGGGTTCGCAGTATTTT. This chain uses TRBV9 with TRBJ2-3, with D perhaps matching TRBD1 (6 bases). The CDR3 extends over 13 amino acids. V lost 7 bases, J lost 10 bases, and 19 bases lay in between. Germline CDR1 reads SGDLS; CDR2 reads YYNGEE.

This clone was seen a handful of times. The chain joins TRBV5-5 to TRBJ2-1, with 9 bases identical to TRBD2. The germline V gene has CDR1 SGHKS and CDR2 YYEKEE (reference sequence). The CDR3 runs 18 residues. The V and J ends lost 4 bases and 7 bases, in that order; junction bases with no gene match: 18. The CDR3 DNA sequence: TGTGCCAGCAGCCGAGTAGCGGGGGCGAACCTTCGTCCTAATGAGCAGTTCTTC. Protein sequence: CASSRVAGANLRPNEQFF. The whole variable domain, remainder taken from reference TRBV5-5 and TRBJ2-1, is DAGVTQSPTHLIKTRGQQVTLRCSPISGHKSVSWYQQVLGQGPQFIFQYYEKEERGRGNFPDRFSARQFPNYSSELNVNALLLGDSALYLCASSRVAGANLRPNEQFFGPGTRLTVL.

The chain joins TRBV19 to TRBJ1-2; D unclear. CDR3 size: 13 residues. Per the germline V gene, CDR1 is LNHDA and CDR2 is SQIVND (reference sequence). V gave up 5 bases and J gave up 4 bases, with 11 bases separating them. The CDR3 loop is CASSLRELYGYTF. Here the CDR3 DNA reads TGTGCCAGTAGTCTTAGAGAGCTCTATGGCTACACCTTC.

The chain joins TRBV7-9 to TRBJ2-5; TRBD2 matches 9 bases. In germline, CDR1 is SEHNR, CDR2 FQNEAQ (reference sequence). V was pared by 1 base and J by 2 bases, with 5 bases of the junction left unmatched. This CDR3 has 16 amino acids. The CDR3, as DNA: TGTGCCAGCAGCTTAGTAGGCGGGGGGGCTCAAGAGACCCAGTACTTC. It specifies CASSLVGGGAQETQYF.

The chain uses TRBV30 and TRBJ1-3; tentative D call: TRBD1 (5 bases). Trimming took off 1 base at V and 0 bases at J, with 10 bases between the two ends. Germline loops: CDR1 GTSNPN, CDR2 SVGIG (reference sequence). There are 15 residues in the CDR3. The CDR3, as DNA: TGTGCCTGGAGTGAGGGTACAGGCTCTGGAAACACCATATATTTT. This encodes CAWSEGTGSGNTIYF.

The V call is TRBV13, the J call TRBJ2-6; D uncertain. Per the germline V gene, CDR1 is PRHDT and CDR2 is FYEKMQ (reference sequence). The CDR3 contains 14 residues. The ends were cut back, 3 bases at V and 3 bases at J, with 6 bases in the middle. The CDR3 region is CASSLRFGANVLTF. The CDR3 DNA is TGTGCCAGCAGCTTGCGCTTTGGGGCCAACGTCCTGACTTTC.

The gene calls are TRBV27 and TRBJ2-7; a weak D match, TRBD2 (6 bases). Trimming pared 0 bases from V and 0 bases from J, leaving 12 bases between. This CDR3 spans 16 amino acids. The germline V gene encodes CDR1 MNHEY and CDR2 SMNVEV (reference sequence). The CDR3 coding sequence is TGTGCCAGCAGTTTATCTTCTAGCGTGAGCTCCTACGAGCAGTACTTC. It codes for CASSLSSSVSSYEQYF.

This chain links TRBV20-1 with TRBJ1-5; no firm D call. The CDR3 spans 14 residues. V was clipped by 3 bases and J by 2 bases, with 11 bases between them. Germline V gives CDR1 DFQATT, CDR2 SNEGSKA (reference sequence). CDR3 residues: CSASKGLGNQPQHF. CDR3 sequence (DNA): TGCAGTGCTAGTAAGGGTTTGGGCAATCAGCCCCAGCATTTT.

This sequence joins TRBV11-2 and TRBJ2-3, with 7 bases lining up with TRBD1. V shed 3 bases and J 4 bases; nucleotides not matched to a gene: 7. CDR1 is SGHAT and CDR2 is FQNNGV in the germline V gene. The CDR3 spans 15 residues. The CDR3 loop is CASSFLGQSPDTQYF. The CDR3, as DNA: TGTGCCAGCAGCTTTTTGGGACAGAGCCCAGATACGCAGTATTTT.

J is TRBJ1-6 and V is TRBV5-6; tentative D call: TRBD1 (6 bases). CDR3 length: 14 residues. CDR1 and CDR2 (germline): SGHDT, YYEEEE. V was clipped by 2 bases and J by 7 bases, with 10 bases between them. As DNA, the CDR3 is TGTGCCAGCAGCTTCTTCGGACAGAATTCACCCCTCCACTTT. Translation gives CASSFFGQNSPLHF.

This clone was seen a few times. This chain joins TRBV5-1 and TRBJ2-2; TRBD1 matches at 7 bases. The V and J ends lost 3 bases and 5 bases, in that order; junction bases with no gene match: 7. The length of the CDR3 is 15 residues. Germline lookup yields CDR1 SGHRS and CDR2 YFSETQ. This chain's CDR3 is CASSYRQGDTGELFF. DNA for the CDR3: TGCGCCAGCAGCTACCGACAGGGTGATACCGGGGAGCTGTTTTTT.

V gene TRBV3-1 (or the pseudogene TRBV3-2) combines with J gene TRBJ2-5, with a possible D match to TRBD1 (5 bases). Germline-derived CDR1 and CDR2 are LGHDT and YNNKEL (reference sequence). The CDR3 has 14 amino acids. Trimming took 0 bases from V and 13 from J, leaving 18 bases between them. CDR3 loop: CASSQDPRGPRTYF. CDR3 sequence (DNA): TGTGCCAGCAGCCAAGACCCTAGGGGCCCCCGAACGTACTTC.

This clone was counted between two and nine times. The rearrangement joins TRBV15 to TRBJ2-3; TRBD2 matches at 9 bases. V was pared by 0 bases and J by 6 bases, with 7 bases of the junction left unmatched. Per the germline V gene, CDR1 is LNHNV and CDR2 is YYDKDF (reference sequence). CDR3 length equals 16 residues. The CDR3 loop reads CATSRDNLAGWDTQYF. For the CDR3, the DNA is TGTGCCACCAGCAGAGATAACCTAGCGGGGTGGGATACGCAGTATTTT.

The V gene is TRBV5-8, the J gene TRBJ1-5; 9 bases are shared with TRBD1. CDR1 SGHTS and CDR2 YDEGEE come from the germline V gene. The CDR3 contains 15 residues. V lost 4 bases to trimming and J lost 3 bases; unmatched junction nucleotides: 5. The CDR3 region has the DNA TGTGCCAGCAGCCAGGGACAGGGATACAATCAGCCCCAGCATTTT. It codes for CASSQGQGYNQPQHF.

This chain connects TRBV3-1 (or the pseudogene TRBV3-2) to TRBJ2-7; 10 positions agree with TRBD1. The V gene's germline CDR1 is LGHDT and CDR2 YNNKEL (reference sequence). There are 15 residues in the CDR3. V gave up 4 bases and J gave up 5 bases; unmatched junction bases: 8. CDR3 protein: CASSPGTGDGHEQYF. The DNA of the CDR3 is TGTGCCAGCAGCCCCGGGACAGGGGATGGGCACGAGCAGTACTTC.

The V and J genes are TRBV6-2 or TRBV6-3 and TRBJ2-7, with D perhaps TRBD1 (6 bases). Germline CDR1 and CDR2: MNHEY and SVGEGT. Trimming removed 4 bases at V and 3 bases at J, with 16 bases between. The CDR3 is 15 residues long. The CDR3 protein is CASSLSRTANYEQYF. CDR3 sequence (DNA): TGTGCCAGCAGTTTGAGTAGGACAGCTAACTACGAGCAGTACTTC.

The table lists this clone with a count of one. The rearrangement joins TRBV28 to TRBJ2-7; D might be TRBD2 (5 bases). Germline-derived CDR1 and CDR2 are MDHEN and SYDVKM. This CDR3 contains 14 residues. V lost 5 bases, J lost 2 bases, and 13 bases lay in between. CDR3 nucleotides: TGTGCCAGCAGTATCGGACTGCTGACCTACGAGCAGTACTTC. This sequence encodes CASSIGLLTYEQYF.

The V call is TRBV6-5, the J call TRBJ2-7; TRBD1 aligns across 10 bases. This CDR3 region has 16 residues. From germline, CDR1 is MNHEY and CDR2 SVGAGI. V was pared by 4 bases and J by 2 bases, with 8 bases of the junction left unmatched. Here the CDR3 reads CASSSAGTGVPYEQYF. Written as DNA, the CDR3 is TGTGCCAGCAGTTCCGCCGGGACAGGGGTTCCCTACGAGCAGTACTTC.

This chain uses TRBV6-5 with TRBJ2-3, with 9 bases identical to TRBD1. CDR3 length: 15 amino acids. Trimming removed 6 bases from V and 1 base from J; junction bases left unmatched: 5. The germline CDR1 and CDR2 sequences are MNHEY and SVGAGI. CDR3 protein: CASRAGTGRTDTQYF. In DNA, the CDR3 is TGTGCCAGCAGGGCCGGGACAGGGCGCACAGATACGCAGTATTTT.

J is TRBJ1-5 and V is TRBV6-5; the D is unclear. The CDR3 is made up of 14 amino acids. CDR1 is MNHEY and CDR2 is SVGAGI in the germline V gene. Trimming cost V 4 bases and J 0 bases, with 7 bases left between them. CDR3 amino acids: CASSLEGSNQPQHF. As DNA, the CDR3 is TGTGCCAGCAGTTTGGAGGGTAGCAATCAGCCCCAGCATTTT.

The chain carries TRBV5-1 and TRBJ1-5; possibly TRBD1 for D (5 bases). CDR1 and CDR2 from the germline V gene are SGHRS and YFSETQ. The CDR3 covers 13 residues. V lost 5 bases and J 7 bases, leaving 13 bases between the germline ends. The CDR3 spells CASRPGEGQPQHF. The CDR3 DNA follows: TGCGCCAGCAGGCCCGGGGAGGGGCAGCCCCAGCATTTT.